The 25 T cell receptor beta chains given below trace back to one sample, sequenced in a study of shared clonotypes between healthy human individuals. Sequenced by immunoSEQ multiplex PCR; TCRdb stores in-frame clones only, minus some. The table has hundreds of thousands of clones, about 95% seen once. As defined, naive CD8 cells were CD45RO-negative and positively selected for CCR7, with terminally differentiated effector memory CD45RA+ cells excluded. The sequencing input was naive CD8+ T cells sorted from blood. The origin of the receptors is a woman aged 25-40 years in good health.

This chain uses TRBV27 with TRBJ2-7; D is ambiguous. Germline assignment: CDR1 MNHEY and CDR2 SMNVEV (reference sequence). V lost 0 bases, J lost 4 bases, and 7 bases lay in between. The CDR3 sequence is 13 residues long. The CDR3, as DNA: TGTGCCAGCAGTTTATCGAACCCGTACGAGCAGTACTTC. As protein: CASSLSNPYEQYF.

This clone came up once. CDR3 sequence reads: CASSWGTGELFF. The CDR3 DNA sequence: TGTGCCAGCTCCTGGGGCACCGGGGAGCTGTTTTTT. The chain joins TRBV27 to TRBJ2-2; D ambiguous. CDR1 is MNHEY and CDR2 is SMNVEV in the germline V gene (reference sequence). V lost 8 bases and J lost 4, with 8 bases in between. The CDR3 runs 12 residues.

A single count supports this clone. J is TRBJ2-1 and V is TRBV28; maybe TRBD2 (5 bases). The V end was cut by 4 bases, the J end by 4 bases, with 14 bases between. Germline V lookup: CDR1 MDHEN, CDR2 SYDVKM. The CDR3 runs to 15 residues. The chain's CDR3 is CASSWVDEGYNEQFF. For the CDR3, the DNA is TGTGCCAGCAGTTGGGTAGACGAGGGATACAATGAGCAGTTCTTC.

V is TRBV28 and J is TRBJ2-1; possible D gene TRBD2, 6 bases. From germline, CDR1 is MDHEN and CDR2 SYDVKM. V shed 8 bases and J shed 4 bases, with 30 bases lying between them. There are 19 residues in the CDR3. DNA of the CDR3: TGTGCCAGCCCTCCGAGAGGAGAATTGGCGGGATCAACGTACAATGAGCAGTTCTTC. Translating gives CASPPRGELAGSTYNEQFF.

The sample holds one count of this clone. This chain links TRBV28 with TRBJ2-7; 10 bases line up with TRBD1. Germline CDR1 reads MDHEN; CDR2 reads SYDVKM. This CDR3 has 14 residues. Losses at the gene ends were 5 bases for V and 5 bases for J; bases not matched to a gene: 6. CDR3 nucleotides: TGTGCCAGCAGTCGACAGGGGGCCGAAAACGAGCAGTACTTC. As protein: CASSRQGAENEQYF.

This chain uses TRBV23-1 with TRBJ1-5; TRBD1 matches 7 bases. TRBV23-1 is marked as an open reading frame, function uncertain. The CDR3 has 15 amino acids. Germline trimming cut 7 bases from V and 0 bases from J; bases unmatched to any gene: 6. This CDR3 is CASNLDRASNQPQHF. Written as DNA, the CDR3 is TGCGCCAGCAACCTAGACAGGGCTAGCAATCAGCCCCAGCATTTT.

This chain joins TRBV27 and TRBJ1-2, with unresolved D. V dropped 3 bases and J dropped 3 bases, with 11 bases sitting between them. Germline lookup yields CDR1 MNHEY and CDR2 SMNVEV (reference sequence). The CDR3 sequence is 14 residues long. CDR3 DNA sequence: TGTGCCAGCAGTTTCGCAGGTCGCGACTATGGCTACACCTTC. This codes for CASSFAGRDYGYTF.

The chain carries TRBV6-5 and TRBJ2-5, with D perhaps TRBD1 or TRBD2 (5 bases each). CDR3 size: 13 residues. Trimming took off 5 bases at V and 11 bases at J, with 18 bases between the two ends. CDR1 and CDR2 (germline): MNHEY, SVGAGI. The CDR3 loop is CASSAGPGSAQYF. In DNA form, the CDR3 reads TGTGCCAGCAGTGCCGGCCCAGGGAGCGCGCAGTACTTC.

CDR3 sequence (DNA): TGTGCCAGCAGCTTGAACCTTGGGACTAGCGCCTACGAGCAGTACTTC. This codes for CASSLNLGTSAYEQYF. The chain joins TRBV5-4 to TRBJ2-7, with TRBD2 identical over 10 bases. The germline CDR1 and CDR2 sequences are SGHNT and YYREEE (reference sequence). The CDR3 covers 16 residues. V shed 1 base, J shed 2 bases, and the junction held 6 bases outside the gene matches.

The V call is TRBV29-1, the J call TRBJ2-1; D is possibly TRBD2 (6 bases). V was clipped by 1 base and J by 9 bases, with 22 bases between them. This CDR3 contains 16 residues. From germline, CDR1 is SQVTM and CDR2 ANQGSEA. The DNA of the CDR3 is TGCAGCGTTGAAGGGACTCTAGCGAAGGGCGTCACTGAGCAGTTCTTC. Its translation: CSVEGTLAKGVTEQFF.

The chain is built from TRBV13 and TRBJ2-2, with TRBD2 matching over 8 bases. The CDR3 sequence is 17 residues long. CDR1 PRHDT and CDR2 FYEKMQ come from the germline V gene (reference sequence). The V gene end was trimmed by 5 bases and the J gene end by 7 bases; junction bases not matched to a gene: 15. DNA of the CDR3: TGTGCCAGCAGCGAAGATACGAGCGGGAGCTCGGGCGGGGAGCTGTTTTTT. It encodes CASSEDTSGSSGGELFF. Using reference TRBV13 and TRBJ2-2 for the parts outside the CDR3, the full variable domain is AAGVIQSPRHLIKEKRETATLKCYPIPRHDTVYWYQQGPGQDPQFLISFYEKMQSDKGSIPDRFSAQQFSDYHSELNMSSLELGDSALYFCASSEDTSGSSGGELFFGEGSRLTVL.

This sequence joins TRBV6-1 and TRBJ2-7; a possible D gene is TRBD2 (6 bases). The CDR3 has 13 amino acids. Trimming cost V 5 bases and J 2 bases, with 10 bases left between them. Germline-derived CDR1 and CDR2 are MNHNS and SASEGT. CDR3 coding DNA: TGTGCCAGCAGTTCGGGACTCACCTACGAGCAGTACTTC. This gives the protein CASSSGLTYEQYF.

The rearrangement uses TRBV13 and TRBJ2-3, with a weak D call TRBD2 (6 bases). This CDR3 spans 14 amino acids. Deletions cut 4 bases from V and 6 bases from J, with 14 bases between. The V gene's germline CDR1 is PRHDT and CDR2 FYEKMQ (reference sequence). The CDR3 DNA is TGTGCCAGCAGCTCTCGACTAGTTCATGATACGCAGTATTTT. It translates to CASSSRLVHDTQYF.

This chain links TRBV5-8 with TRBJ2-7; TRBD2 aligns across 9 bases. The CDR3 spans 16 residues. Germline trimming cut 4 bases from V and 3 bases from J; bases unmatched to any gene: 11. Germline CDR1 and CDR2: SGHTS and YDEGEE. CDR3 protein: CASSGPTSGVNYEQYF. As DNA, the CDR3 is TGTGCCAGCAGCGGCCCGACTAGCGGAGTTAACTACGAGCAGTACTTC.

CDR3 residues: CASRGTGTPYEQYF. The CDR3 DNA is TGTGCCAGCAGGGGGACAGGGACCCCCTACGAGCAGTACTTC. The gene calls are TRBV6-1 and TRBJ2-7, with 9 nucleotides matching TRBD1. Trimming removed 6 bases from V and 2 bases from J; junction bases left unmatched: 5. Germline values: CDR1 MNHNS, CDR2 SASEGT. The CDR3 runs to 14 residues.

The chain combines TRBV19 with TRBJ1-4; D uncertain. Trimming left V 5 bases short and J 5 bases short, with 15 bases between. This CDR3 is 15 amino acids long. Germline CDR1 LNHDA, CDR2 SQIVND (reference sequence). CDR3 loop: CASSPPEGLNEKLFF. CDR3 nucleotides: TGTGCCAGTAGTCCCCCGGAGGGATTGAATGAAAAACTGTTTTTT.

The sample holds one count of this clone. This chain joins TRBV6-1 and TRBJ2-4; tentative D call: TRBD1 (5 bases). From germline, CDR1 is MNHNS and CDR2 SASEGT. The CDR3 has 15 residues. With 6 bases removed from V and 0 bases from J, the gap between germline ends came to 12 bases. CDR3: CASRWTTVAKNIQYF. CDR3 coding DNA: TGTGCCAGCAGGTGGACGACAGTAGCCAAAAACATTCAGTACTTC.

The V gene is TRBV11-2, the J gene TRBJ1-4; 8 bases agree with TRBD1. The CDR3 covers 15 residues. CDR1 is SGHAT, CDR2 FQNNGV, per germline. Trimming took 1 base from V and 8 from J; bases not matched to a gene: 6. The CDR3 nucleotides are TGTGCCAGCAGCTTAGGCAGGGGGCGAGGGGAAAAACTGTTTTTT. Translating gives CASSLGRGRGEKLFF.

This chain connects TRBV4-2 to TRBJ2-1; TRBD2 is a possible D gene (5 bases). CDR1 is LGHNA and CDR2 is YNFKEQ in the germline V gene. This CDR3 is built from 17 residues. Trimming took 0 bases from V and 0 from J, leaving 12 bases between them. The CDR3 DNA reads as TGTGCCAGCAGCCAAGAGGCCTTAGGGAGCTCCTACAATGAGCAGTTCTTC. It encodes CASSQEALGSSYNEQFF.

This rearrangement joins TRBV7-9 to TRBJ2-7; D may be TRBD1 or TRBD2 (5 bases each). Germline values: CDR1 SEHNR, CDR2 FQNEAQ (reference sequence). V was trimmed by 5 bases and J by 3 bases, leaving 11 bases between them. This CDR3 is built from 13 residues. In DNA, the CDR3 is TGTGCCAGCAGCAACGGGGCCGGCTACGAGCAGTACTTC. The encoded protein is CASSNGAGYEQYF.

This clone was recorded only once. The rearrangement uses TRBV4-1 and TRBJ2-7; a weak D match, TRBD1 (6 bases). The germline V gene encodes CDR1 MGHRA and CDR2 YSYEKL. Trimming pared 4 bases from V and 2 bases from J, leaving 15 bases between. This CDR3 comprises 15 residues. CDR3 region: CASSLGRTATYEQYF. The CDR3 DNA reads TGCGCCAGCAGCCTCGGCAGGACAGCCACCTACGAGCAGTACTTC.

The chain employs TRBV5-6 and TRBJ2-7; TRBD2 matches 9 bases. J gave up 2 bases and V 2 bases, and 2 bases lay outside the gene matches. CDR3 length: 14 residues. Germline V gives CDR1 SGHDT, CDR2 YYEEEE. The CDR3 region is CASSFASGTYEQYF. In DNA form, the CDR3 reads TGTGCCAGCAGCTTTGCTAGCGGGACCTACGAGCAGTACTTC.

J is TRBJ2-2 and V is TRBV9; 9 nucleotides align to TRBD2. Germline V gene lookup returns CDR1 SGDLS and CDR2 YYNGEE. This CDR3 spans 15 amino acids. Trimming cost V 4 bases and J 1 base; bases outside gene matches: 2. CDR3 sequence (DNA): TGTGCCAGCAGCCCTAGCGGGAAGAACACCGGGGAGCTGTTTTTT. Its protein product is CASSPSGKNTGELFF. The whole variable domain, remainder taken from reference TRBV9 and TRBJ2-2, is DSGVTQTPKHLITATGQRVTLRCSPRSGDLSVYWYQQSLDQGLQFLIQYYNGEERAKGNILERFSAQQFPDLHSELNLSSLELGDSALYFCASSPSGKNTGELFFGEGSRLTVL.

The chain joins TRBV28 to TRBJ2-3; 11 bases fit TRBD2. Germline lookup yields CDR1 MDHEN and CDR2 SYDVKM. The CDR3 length is 14 residues. V gave up 11 bases and J gave up 2 bases; unmatched junction bases: 6. CDR3 protein: CAARLAGITDTQYF. DNA of the CDR3: TGTGCCGCCCGACTAGCGGGGATCACAGATACGCAGTATTTT.

V usage is TRBV28 and J usage is TRBJ1-2; a possible D gene is TRBD1 (6 bases). CDR1 is MDHEN and CDR2 is SYDVKM in the germline V gene. V lost 7 bases and J lost 4, with 16 bases in between. The CDR3 extends over 14 amino acids. CDR3 in DNA: TGTGCCAGCAAGGACCCCGGGACAAGCTATGGCTACACCTTC. As protein: CASKDPGTSYGYTF.